This is a list of T cell receptor beta chains from one sample in a study of T-cell reconstitution after alpha-beta-depleted transplantation in children. TCRdb ran MiXCR on the PCR reads and lists one entry per CDR3 protein. The data show roughly 200,000 distinct CDR3 sequences, about 9.5% seen once. The sequences come from PBMCs from the stem cell graft donor, collected from the stem cell graft. Receptor source: a human donor who donated a stem cell graft to a child with acute lymphoblastic leukemia. CDR3s include the opening cysteine and the closing phenylalanine or tryptophan. Each record gives: V gene, D gene, clone size, J gene, CDR3 protein, CDR3 DNA. The D gene is left open where the match is weak. Clone size is shown for a subset of rows, as once, few, many or a class of expanded clone.

>TRBV6-2/TRBV6-3|TRBD2|many|TRBJ2-5
CASRPPGGQETQYF
TGTGCCAGCAGACCCCCGGGGGGGCAAGAGACCCAGTACTTC
>TRBV11-2|TRBD2|many|TRBJ2-7
CASSLRTSGSTYEQYF
TGTGCCAGCAGCTTGAGGACTAGCGGGTCAACCTACGAGCAGTACTTC
>TRBV12-5|NA|NA|TRBJ2-2
CASGDSPGELFF
TGTGCTAGTGGGGACAGTCCCGGGGAGCTGTTTTTT
>TRBV12-3/TRBV12-4|NA|NA|TRBJ2-2
CASSLQDIRNTGELFF
TGTGCCAGCAGTTTACAGGATATCCGGAACACCGGGGAGCTGTTTTTT
>TRBV7-9|NA|many|TRBJ2-7
CASSSTNYEQYF
TGTGCCAGCAGCTCGACTAACTACGAGCAGTACTTC
>TRBV15|NA|many|TRBJ1-1
CATSREYFVEEAFF
TGTGCCACCAGCAGAGAATACTTCGTGGAAGAAGCTTTCTTT
>TRBV5-1|TRBD1|few|TRBJ2-1
CASSPRTGGNEQFF
TGCGCCAGCAGCCCGAGGACAGGGGGCAATGAGCAGTTCTTC
>TRBV27|NA|many|TRBJ2-7
CASNSSGHEQYF
TGTGCCAGCAATTCCTCCGGACACGAGCAGTACTTC
>TRBV4-3|TRBD1|many|TRBJ2-1
CASSQDWNRGWNEQFF
TGCGCCAGCAGCCAAGATTGGAACAGGGGATGGAATGAGCAGTTCTTC
>TRBV20-1|NA|many|TRBJ1-1
CSAISQAGTEAFF
TGCAGTGCTATCTCACAGGCGGGCACTGAAGCTTTCTTT
>TRBV11-1|NA|NA|TRBJ2-2
CASSPNTGSVYRSGELFF
TGTGCCAGCAGCCCAAATACAGGGTCGGTCTATCGGTCCGGGGAGCTGTTTTTT
>TRBV4-2|NA|NA|TRBJ2-7
CASSQGNRPANYEQYF
TGTGCCAGCAGCCAAGGGAACAGACCCGCGAACTACGAGCAGTACTTC
>TRBV7-2|NA|NA|TRBJ2-2
CASSAGTTNTGELFF
TGTGCCAGCAGCGCCGGGACAACGAACACCGGGGAGCTGTTTTTT
>TRBV20-1|NA|many|TRBJ1-2
CSAATSGRYGYTF
TGCAGTGCCGCGACGTCAGGTCGTTATGGCTACACCTTC
>TRBV12-3/TRBV12-4|NA|NA|TRBJ2-3
CASSSHPGGGADTQYF
TGTGCCAGCAGTTCACATCCAGGGGGGGGGGCAGATACGCAGTATTTT
>TRBV3-1|NA|NA|TRBJ2-7
CASSQVREQYF
TGTGCCAGCAGCCAAGTGCGCGAGCAGTACTTC
>TRBV5-1|NA|few|TRBJ1-2
CASSLDIRTYGSYTF
TGCGCCAGCAGCTTGGATATCCGAACCTATGGTAGCTACACCTTC
>TRBV7-2|NA|many|TRBJ2-2
CASSHPNTGELFF
TGTGCCAGTAGCCATCCGAACACCGGGGAGCTGTTTTTT
>TRBV6-2/TRBV6-3|NA|once|TRBJ1-2
CASSRQSSYGYTF
TGTGCCAGCAGCAGACAGAGCAGCTATGGCTACACCTTC
>TRBV9|NA|many|TRBJ2-2
CASSVGVRGELFF
TGTGCCAGCAGCGTGGGCGTCCGCGGGGAGCTGTTTTTT
>TRBV12-3/TRBV12-4|NA|NA|TRBJ1-6
CASSLQAVNSPLHF
TGTGCCAGCAGTCTCCAGGCTGTTAATTCACCCCTCCACTTT
>TRBV11-2|TRBD2|NA|TRBJ2-3
CASSLEGLAGPSRDTQYF
TGTGCCAGCAGCTTAGAGGGACTAGCGGGGCCCTCCAGAGATACGCAGTATTTT
>TRBV9|TRBD2|few|TRBJ2-1
CASSVAGGSYNEQFF
TGTGCCAGCAGCGTAGCGGGGGGCTCCTACAATGAGCAGTTCTTC
>TRBV10-3|TRBD1|medium-sized|TRBJ2-7
CAIPGTGSGEQYF
TGTGCCATCCCAGGGACAGGGAGTGGCGAGCAGTACTTC
>TRBV3-1|NA|NA|TRBJ2-3
CASSRLGSTNTQYF
TGTGCCAGCAGCCGCCTCGGAAGCACAAATACGCAGTATTTT
>TRBV5-1|TRBD2|NA|TRBJ2-3
CASAGGSTDTQYF
TGCGCCAGTGCGGGGGGGAGCACAGATACGCAGTATTTT
>TRBV30|NA|many|TRBJ1-1
CAWSVRVDTEAFF
TGTGCCTGGAGTGTCAGGGTGGACACTGAAGCTTTCTTT
>TRBV9|NA|few|TRBJ2-5
CASSASGLPQETQYF
TGTGCCAGCAGCGCGTCAGGACTACCCCAAGAGACCCAGTACTTC
>TRBV11-1|NA|NA|TRBJ1-1
CASSFLISRRGQNTEAFF
TGTGCCAGCAGCTTTTTGATCAGTCGGCGGGGGCAGAACACTGAAGCTTTCTTT
>TRBV6-5|NA|few|TRBJ1-1
CASSYSNLRGDAFF
TGTGCCAGCAGTTACTCGAATCTAAGGGGGGACGCTTTCTTT
>TRBV12-3/TRBV12-4|NA|NA|TRBJ2-3
CASSPASKLVDTQYF
TGTGCCAGCAGTCCTGCCTCAAAGTTGGTAGATACGCAGTATTTT
>TRBV12-3/TRBV12-4|NA|many|TRBJ2-2
CASSRREEGTGELFF
TGTGCCAGCAGTCGCAGGGAAGAGGGCACCGGGGAGCTGTTTTTT
>TRBV30|TRBD1|many|TRBJ1-1
CAWAGQGNTEAFF
TGTGCCTGGGCCGGACAGGGGAACACTGAAGCTTTCTTT
>TRBV29-1|TRBD1|few|TRBJ2-1
CSSSRDRGNEQFF
TGCAGCTCGAGCCGGGACAGGGGGAATGAGCAGTTCTTC
>TRBV20-1|TRBD2|NA|TRBJ2-7
CSARGIAGVSSEQYF
TGCAGTGCTAGGGGAATAGCGGGGGTCTCATCCGAGCAGTACTTC
>TRBV10-3|NA|NA|TRBJ1-4
CAIREGMGEKLFF
TGTGCCATTCGTGAGGGGATGGGGGAAAAACTGTTTTTT
>TRBV5-5|NA|once|TRBJ2-2
CASGPRVGTGELFF
TGTGCCAGCGGCCCCAGGGTCGGCACCGGGGAGCTGTTTTTT
>TRBV6-4|NA|few|TRBJ2-2
CASGGIPGELFF
TGTGCCAGCGGAGGGATTCCCGGGGAGCTGTTTTTT
>TRBV5-6|NA|NA|TRBJ2-7
CASGLQGALREQYF
TGTGCCAGCGGGCTGCAAGGGGCTCTAAGGGAGCAGTACTTC
>TRBV4-3|NA|many|TRBJ2-2
CASSQDEGTGELFF
TGCGCCAGCAGCCAAGACGAGGGCACCGGGGAGCTGTTTTTT
>TRBV29-1|NA|many|TRBJ2-2
CSVGGHIANTGELFF
TGCAGCGTTGGGGGACACATCGCGAACACCGGGGAGCTGTTTTTT
>TRBV10-3|NA|once|TRBJ2-1
CAISRRSPYNEQFF
TGTGCCATCAGCCGTCGGAGCCCCTACAATGAGCAGTTCTTC
>TRBV5-5|TRBD1|few|TRBJ1-1
CASSYLDRLGMNTEAFF
TGTGCCAGCAGCTATCTGGACAGGTTGGGGATGAACACTGAAGCTTTCTTT
>TRBV29-1|TRBD1|many|TRBJ2-1
CSVGDRGWEQFF
TGCAGCGTTGGAGACAGGGGATGGGAGCAGTTCTTC
>TRBV27|TRBD1|NA|TRBJ2-7
CASSLSGTGMHSYEQYF
TGTGCCAGCAGTTTATCTGGGACAGGCATGCACTCCTACGAGCAGTACTTC
>TRBV10-3|TRBD1|NA|TRBJ2-6
CAITGQGLGSGANVLTF
TGTGCCATCACGGGACAGGGGTTGGGGTCTGGGGCCAACGTCCTGACTTTC
>TRBV7-9|TRBD1|NA|TRBJ1-2
CASSLGQGAMYGYTF
TGTGCCAGCAGCTTAGGACAGGGGGCTATGTATGGCTACACCTTC
>TRBV5-4|TRBD2|NA|TRBJ2-1
CASSLPFTLAGGPGRGQFF
TGTGCCAGCAGCTTGCCGTTTACTTTAGCGGGGGGGCCGGGGAGGGGGCAGTTCTTC
>TRBV5-1|NA|many|TRBJ2-7
CASRLPLSGTSEQYF
TGCGCCAGCAGATTGCCCCTCTCCGGGACTTCGGAGCAGTACTTC